This TCR beta chain emerged from a study of response to subunit inactivated influenza vaccine (dated by TCRdb to between 2017 and 2018). Background for the entire study: Deep quantitative T cell receptor repertoire profiling was used in the study to track responses to a trivalent subunit inactivated influenza vaccine.

Study-wide findings and limitations: The authors suggested that each seasonal influenza vaccination may recruit only a limited number of new T cells.

The library came from RT-PCR. Sequencing took place on an Illumina HiSeq 2500. In TCRdb, the public reads were trimmed at Q25 with fastp and aligned with MiXCR, with productive beta chains retained. Every distinct CDR3 protein forms one entry, paired with its most common genes and DNA. The sample data list about 180,000 distinct CDR3 sequences, and about a tenth of these were observed just once. The top ten clones comprise 11% of the sample. From the germline V gene, CDR1 is SGHRS and CDR2 is YFSETQ. From cysteine to phenylalanine, the CDR3 is 16 amino acids long. Only CDR3 DNA remains: 48 bases, in frame from the first base. V lost 0 bases and J lost 5 bases, and the count of bases not matched to a germline gene is 4. This clonotype was observed a handful of times. No antigen is known for it. Base qualities are missing; no much larger clone stands one base away.

The clonotype was recovered from a man over 45 who received an inactivated influenza vaccine. Donor details come from another sample of the same person, matched by shared clones. The sequencing here drew on non-naive T cells sorted from PBMCs, taken on the day of vaccination. The cell subset or site label for this specimen denotes: memory T cell fraction. The chain couples TRBV5-1 to TRBJ1-6; TRBD1 matches 8 bases in the middle. The CDR3 region: CASSLGPGQDNSPLHF. The DNA sequence follows: TGCGCCAGCAGCTTGGGACCGGGACAGGATAATTCACCCCTCCACTTT.